These T cell receptor beta chains were read from a single sample in a study of blood T cells in healthy people across ages. Each CDR3 protein gets one entry after TCRdb re-called the 5' RACE reads with MiXCR. The sample has 550,000 to 800,000 distinct CDR3 sequences; around 20% are singletons. The sequenced sample was blood. These receptors were taken from a man aged 65 to 85 in good health. The CDR3 runs from the conserved cysteine through the conserved F or W. A D gene is named only where the DNA matches it firmly. For some rows the clone size is stated as once, few or many, or as a class when expanded; others skip it.

TRBJ2-4 | - | - | 13 | TRBV2 | CASNRQLWAFQYF | TGTGCCAGCAACAGACAGCTTTGGGCATTTCAGTACTTC
TRBJ2-3 | - | - | 13 | TRBV30 | CAWSQLSTDTQYF | TGTGCCTGGAGTCAGTTATCCACAGATACGCAGTATTTT
TRBJ2-2 | few | - | 12 | TRBV28 | CASRGGPGELFF | TGTGCCAGCAGGGGGGGTCCCGGGGAGCTGTTTTTT
TRBJ2-2 | few | - | 15 | TRBV9 | CASRGDPMGTGELFF | TGTGCCAGCAGGGGGGACCCCATGGGTACCGGGGAGCTGTTTTTT
TRBJ1-4 | many | - | 14 | TRBV7-9 | CASSLPAGEEKLFF | TGTGCCAGCAGCTTACCGGCAGGGGAAGAAAAACTGTTTTTT
TRBJ2-5 | - | TRBD1 | 15 | TRBV20-1 | CSARDPGGNQETQYF | TGCAGTGCTAGAGATCCAGGGGGTAACCAAGAGACCCAGTACTTC
TRBJ1-2 | - | - | 15 | TRBV25-1 | CASSRDQGPNYGYTF | TGTGCCAGCAGTCGAGATCAGGGGCCGAACTATGGCTACACCTTC
TRBJ2-5 | - | - | 15 | TRBV5-8 | CASSSTQGPQETRYF | TGTGCCAGCAGCTCGACCCAGGGTCCCCAAGAGACCCGGTACTTC
TRBJ2-3 | - | TRBD2 | 16 | TRBV12-3/TRBV12-4 | CASREWGGRRADAQYF | TGTGCCAGCAGAGAATGGGGGGGACGAAGAGCAGATGCGCAGTATTTT
TRBJ1-4 | few | - | 15 | TRBV4-3 | CASSQRGGGNEKLFF | TGCGCCAGCAGCCAACGAGGGGGAGGTAATGAAAAACTGTTTTTT
TRBJ2-7 | - | - | 13 | TRBV18 | CASSIYRSYEQYF | TGTGCCAGCTCAATATATCGCTCCTACGAGCAGTACTTC
TRBJ1-4 | many | - | 15 | TRBV9 | CASSVGPATNEKLFF | TGTGCCAGCAGCGTAGGACCGGCAACTAATGAAAAACTGTTTTTT
TRBJ2-4 | - | - | 14 | TRBV20-1 | CSARPSNGINIQYF | TGCAGTGCTAGACCCAGCAATGGAATAAACATTCAGTACTTC
TRBJ1-6 | - | TRBD1 | 16 | TRBV12-3/TRBV12-4 | CASSLGTGARNSPLHF | TGTGCCAGCAGTTTAGGGACAGGGGCGCGGAATTCACCCCTCCACTTT